Listed below are T cell receptor beta chains from one sample, sequenced in a study of spatial heterogeneity in lung cancer. Via MiXCR, TCRdb re-called the 5' RACE reads, giving one row per CDR3 protein. The sample has over 8,000 distinct CDR3 sequences; around 9.6% are singletons. This material consisted of lung tumor tissue, taken at surgery. These receptors came from a male donor with early-stage non-small cell lung cancer. Each CDR3 is given with its conserved first and last residue. The D gene is left open where the match is weak. Some rows mark clone size as missing; the rest say once, few, many or name a class of expanded clone.

>TRBV5-1|TRBJ2-3|many|-
CASSALDSFTDTQYF
TGCGCCAGCAGCGCGTTGGACAGCTTCACAGATACGCAGTATTTT
>TRBV20-1|TRBJ1-1|many|TRBD1
CSARRQGRNTEAFF
TGCAGTGCTAGAAGACAGGGCAGGAACACTGAAGCTTTCTTT
>TRBV6-5|TRBJ2-6|many|-
CASSYSGLRNSGANVLTF
TGTGCCAGCAGTTACTCAGGGTTAAGAAACTCTGGGGCCAACGTCCTGACTTTC
>TRBV6-5|TRBJ2-2|medium-sized|-
CASREQPLGSAGELFF
TGTGCCAGCAGAGAACAGCCGTTGGGGTCCGCCGGGGAGCTGTTTTTT
>TRBV6-1|TRBJ2-1|-|TRBD2
CASRASGGAINEQFF
TGTGCCAGCAGAGCCAGCGGGGGGGCCATCAATGAGCAGTTCTTC
>TRBV3-1|TRBJ1-2|medium-sized|TRBD1
CASSHQTGAINYGYTF
TGTGCCAGCAGCCATCAGACAGGGGCGATAAACTATGGCTACACCTTC
>TRBV20-1|TRBJ1-2|medium-sized|-
CSASQNGYTF
TGCAGTGCTAGCCAGAATGGCTACACCTTC
>TRBV28|TRBJ1-1|many|-
CASAETTEAFF
TGTGCCAGCGCTGAGACCACTGAAGCTTTCTTT
>TRBV3-1|TRBJ2-5|many|-
CASSQASATQYF
TGTGCCAGCAGCCAGGCTAGCGCGACCCAGTACTTC
>TRBV7-8|TRBJ2-7|-|-
CASTWSGQGVSYEQYF
TGTGCCAGCACATGGTCGGGGCAGGGTGTCTCCTACGAGCAGTACTTC
>TRBV3-1|TRBJ2-7|medium-sized|TRBD2
CASSQVGRRYEQYF
TGTGCCAGCAGCCAAGTCGGGAGGAGGTACGAGCAGTACTTC
>TRBV2|TRBJ2-3|-|-
CASSEGSTDTQYF
TGTGCCAGCAGTGAAGGCAGCACAGATACGCAGTATTTT
>TRBV5-1|TRBJ2-5|medium-sized|TRBD1
CASSSSRQGVYMEETQYF
TGCGCCAGCAGCTCATCCCGACAGGGGGTGTATATGGAAGAGACCCAGTACTTC
>TRBV18|TRBJ1-2|many|-
CASSPDSLHYGYTF
TGTGCCAGCTCACCGGACAGCCTCCACTATGGCTACACCTTC
>TRBV20-1|TRBJ2-7|many|-
CSASDRPAYEQYF
TGCAGTGCAAGCGACAGGCCAGCCTACGAGCAGTACTTC
>TRBV29-1|TRBJ1-1|few|-
CSITLNTEAFF
TGCAGCATAACCCTGAACACTGAAGCTTTCTTT
>TRBV28|TRBJ1-3|many|-
CASSFKNTIYF
TGTGCCAGCAGTTTCAAAAACACCATATATTTT
>TRBV27|TRBJ2-4|many|-
CASKAHTVNIQYF
TGTGCCAGCAAAGCCCACACCGTAAACATTCAGTACTTC
>TRBV5-6|TRBJ2-7|medium-sized|TRBD1
CASSSWDRGLEQYF
TGTGCCAGCAGCTCATGGGACAGGGGGCTCGAGCAGTACTTC
>TRBV3-1|TRBJ2-1|many|TRBD2
CASSQFSGNYNEQFF
TGTGCCAGCAGCCAGTTTAGCGGGAACTACAATGAGCAGTTCTTC
>TRBV10-2|TRBJ1-6|-|-
CASSGNRESPLHF
TGCGCCAGCAGTGGCAACAGGGAATCACCCCTCCACTTT
>TRBV20-1|TRBJ2-1|many|-
CSGNRYNEQFF
TGCAGTGGTAACCGATACAATGAGCAGTTCTTC
>TRBV9|TRBJ2-5|large|-
CASSTYSGLQETQYF
TGTGCCAGCAGCACCTACTCAGGGTTACAAGAGACCCAGTACTTC
>TRBV7-3|TRBJ2-5|many|-
CASSLRGDGETQYF
TGTGCCAGCAGCTTAAGGGGGGATGGGGAGACCCAGTACTTC
>TRBV18|TRBJ1-2|medium-sized|-
CASSPKADTYGYTF
TGTGCCAGCTCACCAAAGGCGGACACCTATGGCTACACCTTC
>TRBV7-3|TRBJ2-1|many|TRBD2
CASSTSGTSKFF
TGTGCCAGCAGCACCTCCGGGACTAGTAAATTCTTC
>TRBV27|TRBJ2-3|many|-
CASRLSGLDTQYF
TGTGCCAGCAGGCTGTCGGGTCTAGATACGCAGTATTTT
>TRBV5-1|TRBJ2-7|medium-sized|TRBD1
CASTQKMGQYEQYF
TGCGCCAGCACCCAAAAGATGGGACAGTACGAGCAGTACTTC
>TRBV27|TRBJ1-1|few|-
CASSSIQSNTEAFF
TGTGCCAGCAGTTCCATTCAGAGTAACACTGAAGCTTTCTTT
>TRBV6-6|TRBJ2-7|many|-
CASSGSYEQYF
TGTGCCAGCTCTGGCTCCTACGAGCAGTACTTC
>TRBV6-6|TRBJ1-5|medium-sized|-
CASNPAGNQPHHF
TGTGCCAGCAACCCGGCAGGCAATCAGCCCCACCATTTT
>TRBV12-3/TRBV12-4|TRBJ2-3|-|TRBD2
CASRLRGGTDTQYF
TGTGCCAGCAGATTGCGGGGGGGCACAGATACGCAGTATTTT
>TRBV21-1|TRBJ2-3|few|-
CASSKVDVRTQYF
TGTGCCAGCAGCAAAGTGGACGTACGTACGCAGTATTTT
>TRBV28|TRBJ2-1|many|-
CASRLLRGGQGRNEQFF
TGTGCCAGCAGACTCTTACGTGGGGGCCAGGGGAGGAATGAGCAGTTCTTC
>TRBV4-1|TRBJ1-6|many|-
CASSQPRPNSPLHF
TGCGCCAGCAGCCAACCGAGACCTAATTCACCCCTCCACTTT
>TRBV12-3/TRBV12-4|TRBJ1-5|medium-sized|-
CASRRTARNQPQHF
TGTGCCAGCAGGCGGACAGCGCGCAATCAGCCCCAGCATTTT
>TRBV29-1|TRBJ1-5|many|-
CSVGGYSNQPQHF
TGCAGCGTTGGGGGTTATAGCAATCAGCCCCAGCATTTT
>TRBV12-3/TRBV12-4|TRBJ1-5|many|TRBD1
CASSWSAPGGSQPQHF
TGTGCCAGCAGTTGGTCGGCCCCAGGGGGCTCGCAGCCCCAGCATTTT